This T cell receptor beta chain was captured in a study of CD8+CD57+ T cells in acquired aplastic anemia. About the research overall: The average for DNA from sorted CD4+ and CD8+ cells was roughly 3 ug. Overall study findings and caveats: Between the patient and control groups, CD8+ Simpson's diversity did not differ significantly. Comparison of patients with controls identified nearly 30 shared CD8+ CDR3 sequences.

Concerning this clonotype: The antigen is not known.

Patients chosen for sequencing had shown CD8+CD57+ cell expansion by flow cytometry. For CDR3 and TCR beta VDJ profiling, genomic DNA was the template used. TCRdb analysed the reads with MiXCR anew, one entry per CDR3 protein. This sample has approximately 190,000 distinct CDR3 sequences, with approximately 50% found just once. This TCR derives from a human donor with aplastic anemia. The sample was sorted CD4+, CD8+, or CD8+CD57+ T cells (not recorded which) from PBMCs.

CDR3 residues: CASSADGYNEQFF. The CDR3 DNA follows: TGCGCCAGCAGCGCGGACGGATACAATGAGCAGTTCTTC. This chain uses TRBV10-1 with TRBJ2-1; D is uncertain. Trimming shortened V by 6 bases and J by 4 bases, and 10 bases separated the two germline ends. Germline-derived CDR1 and CDR2 are WNHNN and SYGVQD (reference sequence). This CDR3 is built from 13 residues.